This T cell receptor (beta chain) stems from a study of T cells in Graves' hyperthyroidism and ophthalmopathy. Study-level points and caveats: Stable hyperthyroidism was separated from ophthalmopathy by a model based on 13 V-J features.

About this clonotype itself: The antigen is undetermined.

Recently diagnosed hyperthyroidism of less than 2 months' duration affected patients aged 18 to 65. Any patient presenting with uncontrolled infection, other autoimmune disease, pregnancy or lactation was left out. Diagnosis relied on clinical symptoms, serum thyroxine and TRAb, thyroid ultrasound and orbital computed tomography. TCR beta CDR3 regions were amplified from RNA transcripts. In the first-round RT-PCR of the TCR CDR3, the HTBI primer set was used. From the multiplex PCR reads, TCRdb called clonotypes with MiXCR, one entry per CDR3 protein. The data contain some 600,000 distinct CDR3 sequences, about 14% of them seen just once; the ten biggest clones take up roughly 5.7%. Trimming stripped 3 bases from V and 3 bases from J, with 15 bases between. The CDR3 spans 16 residues. The germline CDR1 and CDR2 sequences are SGHTA and FQGNSA.

This rearrangement joins TRBV7-2 to TRBJ1-5; a weak D match, TRBD1 (6 bases). This TCR was recovered from a woman aged 30 to 39 with Graves' hyperthyroidism that later progressed to Graves' ophthalmopathy. Material for sequencing was blood. The CDR3 coding sequence is TGTGCCAGCAGCTTGATAGGGGGGGCCTACAATCAGCCCCAGCATTTT. Translating gives CASSLIGGAYNQPQHF.